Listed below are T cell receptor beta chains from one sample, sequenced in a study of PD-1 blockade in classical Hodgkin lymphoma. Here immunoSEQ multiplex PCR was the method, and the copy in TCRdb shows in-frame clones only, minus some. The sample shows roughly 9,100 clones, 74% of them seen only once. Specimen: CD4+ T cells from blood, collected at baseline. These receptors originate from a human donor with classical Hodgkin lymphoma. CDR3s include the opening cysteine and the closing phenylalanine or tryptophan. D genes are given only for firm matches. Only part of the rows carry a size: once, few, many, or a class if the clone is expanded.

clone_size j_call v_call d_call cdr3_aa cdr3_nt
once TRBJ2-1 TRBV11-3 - CASSLNRDNEQFF TGTGCCAGCAGCTTAAACAGAGACAATGAGCAGTTCTTC
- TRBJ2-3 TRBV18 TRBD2 CASSPRAGAQTDTQYF TGTGCCAGCTCACCCCGAGCGGGAGCGCAGACAGATACGCAGTATTTT
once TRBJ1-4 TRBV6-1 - CASTEGFGTNEKLFF TGTGCCAGCACGGAGGGGTTTGGCACTAATGAAAAACTGTTTTTT
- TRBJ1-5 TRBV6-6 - CASSYDLLGNQPQHF TGTGCCAGCAGTTACGACCTCCTCGGCAATCAGCCCCAGCATTTT
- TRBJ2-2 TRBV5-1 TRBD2 CASSQLAGVTGELFF TGCGCCAGCAGCCAACTAGCGGGAGTCACCGGGGAGCTGTTTTTT
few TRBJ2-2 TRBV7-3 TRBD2 CASSFSGSETGELFF TGTGCCAGCAGCTTTAGCGGGAGTGAAACCGGGGAGCTGTTTTTT
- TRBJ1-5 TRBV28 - CASSFFGRGFSNQPQHF TGTGCCAGCAGTTTTTTTGGGAGGGGATTTAGCAATCAGCCCCAGCATTTT
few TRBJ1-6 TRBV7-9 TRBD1 CASSSGQGNSPLHF TGTGCCAGCAGCTCGGGACAGGGGAATTCACCCCTCCACTTT
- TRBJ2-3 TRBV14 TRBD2 CASSQAPYGGRLTDTQYF TGTGCCAGCAGCCAAGCCCCCTACGGCGGGAGGCTCACAGATACGCAGTATTTT
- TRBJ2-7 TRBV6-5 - CASSYRDPNNYEQYF TGTGCCAGCAGTTACCGGGACCCAAATAACTACGAGCAGTACTTC
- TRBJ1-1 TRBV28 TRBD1 CASSLPTGGRVAFF TGTGCCAGCAGTTTACCGACAGGGGGCAGGGTAGCTTTCTTT
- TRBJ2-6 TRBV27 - CASSLQGQTGANVLTF TGTGCCAGCAGTTTACAAGGACAGACTGGGGCCAACGTCCTGACTTTC
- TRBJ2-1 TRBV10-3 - CAISAYPRNNEQFF TGTGCCATCAGTGCTTATCCACGAAACAATGAGCAGTTCTTC
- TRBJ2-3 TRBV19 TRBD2 CASKREGPDTQYF TGTGCCAGCAAGCGGGAGGGCCCAGATACGCAGTATTTT
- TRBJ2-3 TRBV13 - CASSLGPQGATDTQYF TGTGCCAGCAGCTTAGGACCACAGGGAGCGACAGATACGCAGTATTTT
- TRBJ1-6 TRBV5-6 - CASNRWGGQGAYNSPLHF TGTGCCAGCAACAGATGGGGGGGGCAGGGCGCCTATAATTCACCCCTCCACTTT
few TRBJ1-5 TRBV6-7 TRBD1 CASSYKDRVDQPQHF TGTGCCAGCAGTTACAAGGACAGGGTAGATCAGCCCCAGCATTTT
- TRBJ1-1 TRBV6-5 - CASSYLQGNTEAFF TGTGCCAGCAGTTACCTCCAGGGGAACACTGAAGCTTTCTTT
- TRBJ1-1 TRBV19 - CASSINLLLKSTEAFF TGTGCCAGTAGTATAAACTTGTTGCTCAAGAGCACTGAAGCTTTCTTT
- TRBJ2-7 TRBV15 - CATSSLGSAREQYF TGTGCCACCAGCAGTCTGGGCTCCGCACGAGAGCAGTACTTC
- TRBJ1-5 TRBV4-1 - CASSQDGGFGNQPQHF TGCGCCAGCAGCCAAGATGGGGGATTCGGCAATCAGCCCCAGCATTTT
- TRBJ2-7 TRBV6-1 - CASSDSHWVSDEQYF TGTGCCAGCAGTGATTCCCACTGGGTTTCGGACGAGCAGTACTTC
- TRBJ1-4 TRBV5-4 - CASSLDIGGNEKLFF TGTGCCAGCAGCTTGGATATAGGGGGTAATGAAAAACTGTTTTTT
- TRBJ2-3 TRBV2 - CATSAGVGTDTQYF TGTGCCACCTCGGCAGGGGTCGGCACAGATACGCAGTATTTT
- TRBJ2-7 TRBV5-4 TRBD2 CASSLGPSGSYEQYF TGTGCCAGCAGCTTGGGACCTAGCGGGAGTTACGAGCAGTACTTC
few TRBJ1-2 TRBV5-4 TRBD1 CASSLGQTGTGDNGYTF TGTGCCAGCAGCTTGGGGCAGACAGGGACAGGAGATAATGGCTACACCTTC
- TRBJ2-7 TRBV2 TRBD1 CASRGQGSRSEQYF TGTGCCAGCAGGGGACAGGGAAGTAGGTCCGAGCAGTACTTC
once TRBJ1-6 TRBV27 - CASSLAGDSPLHF TGTGCCAGCAGTTTGGCAGGGGATTCACCCCTCCACTTT
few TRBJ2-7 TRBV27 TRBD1 CASSRTGTSYEQYF TGTGCCAGCAGTCGGACAGGAACCTCCTACGAGCAGTACTTC
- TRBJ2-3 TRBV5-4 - CASSFSGSGDTQYF TGTGCCAGCAGCTTTTCAGGGAGCGGGGATACGCAGTATTTT
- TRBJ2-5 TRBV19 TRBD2 CASSSRTSGRNQETQYF TGTGCCAGTAGTTCCCGGACTAGCGGGAGGAACCAAGAGACCCAGTACTTC
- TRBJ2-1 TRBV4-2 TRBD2 CASSQAAGGTRFYNEQFF TGTGCCAGCAGCCAAGCAGCGGGAGGGACGCGCTTTTACAATGAGCAGTTCTTC
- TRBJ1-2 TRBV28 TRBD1 CASSFTGGYGYTF TGTGCCAGCAGTTTCACAGGGGGCTATGGCTACACCTTC
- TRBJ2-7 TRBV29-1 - CSVGRTGSYEQYF TGCAGCGTTGGCAGGACCGGATCCTACGAGCAGTACTTC
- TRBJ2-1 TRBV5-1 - CASSLPGGYFDEQFF TGCGCCAGCAGCTTGCCAGGGGGGTACTTCGATGAGCAGTTCTTC
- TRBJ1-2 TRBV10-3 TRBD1 CAISAGTAYGYTF TGTGCCATCAGTGCCGGGACAGCCTATGGCTACACCTTC
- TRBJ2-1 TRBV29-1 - CSVVGDNEQFF TGCAGCGTTGTAGGAGATAATGAGCAGTTCTTC
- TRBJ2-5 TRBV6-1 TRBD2 CASSERGLAQTQYF TGTGCCAGCAGTGAAAGGGGACTAGCTCAGACCCAGTACTTC
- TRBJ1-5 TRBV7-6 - CASSLDVAPAIQPQHF TGTGCCAGCAGCTTAGATGTGGCCCCCGCCATTCAGCCCCAGCATTTT
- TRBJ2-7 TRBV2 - CASTPGRGIYEQYF TGTGCCAGCACCCCGGGACGGGGAATCTACGAGCAGTACTTC
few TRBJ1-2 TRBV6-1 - CASSTTGIYGYTF TGTGCCAGCAGTACCACAGGAATCTATGGCTACACCTTC
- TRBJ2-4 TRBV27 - CASSPQGFGKNIQYF TGTGCCAGCAGTCCGCAGGGTTTCGGGAAAAACATTCAGTACTTC
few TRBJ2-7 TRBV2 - CASSAVGITYEQYF TGTGCCAGCAGTGCAGTCGGAATAACCTACGAGCAGTACTTC
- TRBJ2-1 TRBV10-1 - CASSSSNSRHEQFF TGCGCCAGCAGTTCCTCCAACTCCCGGCATGAGCAGTTCTTC
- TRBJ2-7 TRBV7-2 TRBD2 CASSSGSSGLLLSSYEQYF TGTGCCAGCAGCTCCGGTTCTAGCGGCCTTTTATTGAGCTCCTACGAGCAGTACTTC
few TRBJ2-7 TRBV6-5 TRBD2 CASRSGRSYEQYF TGTGCCAGCCGTAGCGGGAGGTCCTACGAGCAGTACTTC